The rows below give T cell receptor beta chains drawn from one sample of a study of human T cells and chemical hapten exposure. TCRdb reanalysed the RACE reads using MiXCR and keeps one entry per CDR3 protein. This sample has 300,000 to 450,000 distinct CDR3 sequences; 4.5% to 5.5% occur once, and the top ten carry less than 9%. Sequenced here: whole blood, sampled in connection with sensitization to the hapten diphenylcyclopropenone (DPC). Source of these receptors: a woman under 30 with alopecia areata. Some clones in this sample may be carry-over from other donors' samples. Both conserved end residues are part of each CDR3. The D gene is left open where the match is weak. Clone size is given for some rows only: seen once, a few or many times, or a class if the clone is expanded.

cdr3_nt cdr3_aa clone_size j_call v_call d_call
TGCAGCGTTGAAGTTCCCGGCAGCATCTACGAGCAGTACTTC CSVEVPGSIYEQYF many TRBJ2-7 TRBV29-1 NA
TGCAGCGTTTCTCCCCTACCGATCGAGGGGACTATGAACACTGAAGCTTTCTTT CSVSPLPIEGTMNTEAFF many TRBJ1-1 TRBV29-1 NA
TGTGCCAGCAGTTTTCCAGCAGGGCAGGGGTCCAACGAGCAGTACTTC CASSFPAGQGSNEQYF few TRBJ2-7 TRBV12-3/TRBV12-4 NA
TGTGCTAGCAGCTCAAGGGGGGTCTCGACCTACAATGAGCAGTTCTTC CASSSRGVSTYNEQFF few TRBJ2-1 TRBV7-7 NA
TGTGCCAGCAGTCGTAGCGGGGGGGAGGCAGATACGCAGTATTTT CASSRSGGEADTQYF many TRBJ2-3 TRBV6-5 TRBD2
TGTGCCAGCAGTTACCACCTAGCGGGGGGGCGCACAGATACGCAGTATTTT CASSYHLAGGRTDTQYF NA TRBJ2-3 TRBV6-6 TRBD2
TGTGCCAGCAGCTTGTTATCGGGCGGGGGGCCCACAGATACGCAGTATTTT CASSLLSGGGPTDTQYF many TRBJ2-3 TRBV7-2 TRBD2
TGCAGCGTTGAGCCCTTTGGAGGGTACAATGAGCAGTTCTTC CSVEPFGGYNEQFF few TRBJ2-1 TRBV29-1 NA
TGTGCCAGCAGTCCAAGGGCGGAGAACTATGGCTACACCTTC CASSPRAENYGYTF once TRBJ1-2 TRBV6-5 NA
TGTGCCATCAGTGAGGTTGAGGGTGAGACCCAGTACTTC CAISEVEGETQYF NA TRBJ2-5 TRBV10-3 NA
TGTGCCAGCAGCCCCCTCCCAGGGGGCGGTGAAAAACTGTTTTTT CASSPLPGGGEKLFF many TRBJ1-4 TRBV7-9 TRBD1
TGTGCCAGCAGTTTTCTGGTAGGGGGCAGAACCGGGGAGCTGTTTTTT CASSFLVGGRTGELFF NA TRBJ2-2 TRBV28 TRBD1
TGCAGTGCTCTAAACAGGGGTCTCAATCAGCCCCAGCATTTT CSALNRGLNQPQHF NA TRBJ1-5 TRBV20-1 TRBD1
TGCGCCAGCAGCTTGGCGGATCTAAGCCAAGAGACCCAGTACTTC CASSLADLSQETQYF few TRBJ2-5 TRBV5-1 NA
TGTGCCAGCAGCTTGGGGCTAGCGGGGGCATATGAGCAGTTCTTC CASSLGLAGAYEQFF NA TRBJ2-1 TRBV5-4 TRBD2
TGCGCCAGCAGCCCTTTAGCGGGGGGGCCACCAGATACGCAGTATTTT CASSPLAGGPPDTQYF many TRBJ2-3 TRBV5-1 TRBD2
TGTGCCAGCAGCAAAAGAGAGGGACCAAACTATGGCTACACCTTC CASSKREGPNYGYTF NA TRBJ1-2 TRBV21-1 NA
TGCGCCAGCAGCTTGGAGGGCAATACTAATGAAAAACTGTTTTTT CASSLEGNTNEKLFF many TRBJ1-4 TRBV5-1 NA
TGTCCCACCAGGGATAGCGGGGGGGCCGGAGGTGAGCAGTTCTTC CPTRDSGGAGGEQFF NA TRBJ2-1 TRBV24-1 TRBD2
TGTGCCAGCAGCTTAGATGGGGAAAACTATGGCTACACCTTC CASSLDGENYGYTF NA TRBJ1-2 TRBV7-9 NA
TGTGCCAGCTCACCACCGCTAGCAGGGACTGGAAACACCATATATTTT CASSPPLAGTGNTIYF many TRBJ1-3 TRBV18 NA
TGTGCCAGCTCATTCGGTCAGTCAGTCACTGAAGCTTTCTTT CASSFGQSVTEAFF NA TRBJ1-1 TRBV18 NA
TGCAGTGCTCCCGGGACAGTGAACACTGAAGCTTTCTTT CSAPGTVNTEAFF few TRBJ1-1 TRBV20-1 TRBD1
TGTGCCAGCAGTTACGGGGCTAGCAATCAGCCCCAGCATTTT CASSYGASNQPQHF many TRBJ1-5 TRBV6-6 NA